This T cell receptor beta chain was retrieved from a study of T cell responses to AZD1222 COVID-19 vaccine. Study-level points and caveats: Sampling captured repertoires only after the peak T cell response.

A word on this clone: Its antigen is not known.

The table came from immunoSEQ multiplex PCR; TCRdb's copy has only in-frame clones and leaves some out. The sample includes under 200,000 clones, roughly 90% of them seen just once. Sample: peripheral blood, taken 28 days after the second AZD1222 dose. The clonotype was recovered from an adult who received the AZD1222 COVID-19 vaccine.

The CDR3 DNA reads TGTGCCAGCAGCTTAATGGCGAGAACTGAAGCTTTCTTT. Translated: CASSLMARTEAFF. The chain has TRBV7-3 and TRBJ1-1; no clear D. Trimming removed 1 base at V and 5 bases at J, with 8 bases between. CDR1 and CDR2 (germline): SGHTA, FQGTGA. This CDR3 spans 13 amino acids.